This TCR beta chain was documented in a study of T cell changes during pregnancy in multiple sclerosis (dated by TCRdb to about 2019). Looking at the study overall: The study looked at changes in the T cell repertoire across pregnancy in women with multiple sclerosis.

The receptor library was made with the immunoSEQ multiplex PCR assay. TCRdb re-hosts the immuneACCESS table, in-frame sequences only. Its copies lack some clones; in the studies checked, an unresolved V gene accounts for under half of them, and the cause for the rest is not known. In this sample the table shows nearly 60,000 clones, about 89% of which occur a single time. The ten largest make up nearly 0.5% of the sample. V ends up 3 bases short and J 4 bases short, with an unmatched junction base count of 6. The CDR3 runs 18 amino acids, cysteine and phenylalanine included. Only the CDR3 DNA is retained, 54 bases long and in frame from the first base. CDR1 and CDR2 are drawn from the germline V gene: MGHRA, YSYEKL. A note on this clone: It lacks a known antigen. It has no much larger one-base neighbor in the sample; base qualities were not kept.

Sequenced here: CD4+ T cells from peripheral blood mononuclear cells, sampled after pregnancy. Recombination connected TRBV4-1 to TRBJ2-2, and 15 junctional nucleotides match TRBD2. The source of this sequence is a female donor in good health, enrolled as a control in a pregnancy study. The DNA is TGCGCCAGCAGCCATGAGGGACTAGCGGGGGGTTCCACCGGGGAGCTGTTTTTT. This is translated as CASSHEGLAGGSTGELFF.